This entry concerns a single T cell receptor (beta chain). As yet, its antigen is unknown. The same CDR3 arises from other DNA sequences in this sample as well. Genomic DNA belonging to each subset was distributed in equal measure over several immunoSEQ plates. Method: immunoSEQ multiplex PCR; TCRdb's copy keeps in-frame clones and lacks some. The sample carries approximately 2.1 million clones, about 92% recorded once. The data stem from a study of shared clonotypes between healthy human individuals. Study-level points and caveats: Between a few donors, naive CD4 clonotypes were shared at a level of approximately 5%. The genetic and exposure-history diversity represented was limited by few donors. Sequencing depth was expected to influence donor clonotype sharing.

Per the germline V gene, CDR1 is SGHDN and CDR2 is FVKESK. The CDR3 extends over 13 amino acids. Trimming removed 0 bases from V and 4 bases from J, with 6 bases in between. This TCR came from a young man in good health. Some clones in this sample may be carry-over from other donors' samples. The chain employs TRBV14 and TRBJ1-2; no definite D call. Sequenced input: naive CD4+ T cells from PBMCs. Subset described: CD45RA+ positively selected. Written as DNA, the CDR3 is TGTGCCAGCAGCCAAGACTTGGGCTATGGCTACACCTTC. It codes for CASSQDLGYGYTF.